These T cell receptor beta chains were read from a single sample in a study of vaccination effects on CD4 cells after COVID-19. Using immunoSEQ multiplex PCR, the repertoire was profiled, and TCRdb retains in-frame clones only, with some absent. The repertoire holds tens of thousands of clones, with 65% to 75% as singletons. Which antigens these TCRs recognize remains unknown. Here the sequenced sample was CD4+ T cells from PBMCs cultured with SARS-CoV-2 spike peptides, taken before COVID-19 vaccination. These receptors came from a human donor who received a COVID-19 vaccine. Both conserved end residues are part of each CDR3. The D gene is left open where the match is weak. Size values are once, few and many counts, or a class for expanded clones, and some rows have none.

d_gene,j_gene,abundance,v_gene,CDR3aa,CDR3nt
-,TRBJ1-5,-,TRBV4-1,CASSRLGNQPQHF,TGCGCCAGCAGCCGTCTCGGCAATCAGCCCCAGCATTTT
-,TRBJ1-2,-,TRBV19,CASRTRNYGYTF,TGTGCCAGTAGGACTCGGAACTATGGCTACACCTTC
TRBD1,TRBJ2-5,-,TRBV23-1,CASSQVVGDRGDFWETQYF,TGCGCCAGCAGTCAAGTCGTGGGGGACAGGGGCGACTTTTGGGAGACCCAGTACTTC
TRBD2,TRBJ2-1,-,TRBV7-2,CASSRTRGAYNEQFF,TGTGCCAGCAGCCGGACTCGGGGGGCCTACAATGAGCAGTTCTTC
TRBD2,TRBJ2-5,few,TRBV5-4,CASSPGLAGGPEETQYF,TGTGCCAGCAGCCCGGGACTAGCGGGAGGGCCGGAGGAGACCCAGTACTTC
TRBD1,TRBJ2-1,-,TRBV5-1,CASSLTGGMTYEQFF,TGCGCCAGCAGCTTGACAGGGGGGATGACCTATGAGCAGTTCTTC
TRBD1,TRBJ2-5,-,TRBV12-5,CASGLGNRGIQETQYF,TGTGCTAGTGGTTTGGGAAACAGGGGAATTCAAGAGACCCAGTACTTC
-,TRBJ1-5,-,TRBV10-1,CAETLGINQPQHF,TGCGCCGAGACACTGGGGATCAATCAGCCCCAGCATTTT
TRBD2,TRBJ2-1,-,TRBV6-1,CASSEMRGGYNEQFF,TGTGCCAGCAGTGAAATGCGCGGGGGCTACAATGAGCAGTTCTTC
-,TRBJ1-1,-,TRBV30,CAWKVGVRMNTEAFF,TGTGCCTGGAAGGTGGGGGTACGTATGAACACTGAAGCTTTCTTT
-,TRBJ2-5,-,TRBV5-1,CASSFEGGKETQYF,TGCGCCAGCAGCTTCGAGGGGGGGAAAGAGACCCAGTACTTC
-,TRBJ1-1,-,TRBV29-1,CSAWGGENTEAFF,TGCAGCGCCTGGGGGGGGGAGAACACTGAAGCTTTCTTT
TRBD1,TRBJ1-6,-,TRBV30,CAWTRDRGISLHF,TGTGCCTGGACCCGGGACAGGGGGATCTCCCTCCACTTT
-,TRBJ1-2,-,TRBV30,CATDEQGTNYGYTF,TGTGCCACAGACGAACAGGGAACTAACTATGGCTACACCTTC
-,TRBJ2-7,-,TRBV19,CASPSTREISYEQYF,TGTGCCAGTCCCAGTACGAGGGAGATTTCCTACGAGCAGTACTTC
TRBD2,TRBJ2-1,-,TRBV19,CASSPPSGVYNEQFF,TGTGCCAGTAGCCCCCCCAGCGGGGTGTACAATGAGCAGTTCTTC
-,TRBJ2-7,-,TRBV29-1,CSVEGNGNTGGRHF,TGCAGCGTTGAAGGAAACGGAAATACTGGGGGTCGGCACTTC
-,TRBJ2-3,-,TRBV7-8,CASSLERRRSTDTQYF,TGTGCCAGCAGCTTAGAAAGGAGAAGAAGCACAGATACGCAGTATTTT
TRBD1,TRBJ2-3,-,TRBV18,CASSRDSSTDTQYF,TGTGCCAGCTCACGGGACAGTAGCACAGATACGCAGTATTTT
TRBD2,TRBJ2-1,-,TRBV5-1,CASSSFGTSGTSYNEQFF,TGCGCCAGCAGCTCGTTCGGGACTAGCGGGACGTCCTACAATGAGCAGTTCTTC
-,TRBJ1-2,-,TRBV3-1/TRBV3-2,CASSQYKVNYGYTF,TGTGCCAGCAGCCAATATAAGGTTAACTATGGCTACACCTTC
TRBD1,TRBJ1-4,once,TRBV19,CASTWTGGHEKLFF,TGTGCCAGTACCTGGACAGGGGGCCATGAAAAACTGTTTTTT
-,TRBJ1-1,-,TRBV10-3,CAISESQGRKNTEAFF,TGTGCCATCAGTGAATCCCAGGGGCGGAAGAACACTGAAGCTTTCTTT
TRBD2,TRBJ2-5,-,TRBV5-1,CASSLVERTSGETQYF,TGCGCCAGCAGCTTAGTCGAAAGGACTAGCGGAGAGACCCAGTACTTC
-,TRBJ2-3,-,TRBV19,CASNPARTDTQYF,TGTGCCAGTAACCCCGCCCGCACAGATACGCAGTATTTT
-,TRBJ2-3,-,TRBV27,CASSHNTGDTQYF,TGTGCCAGCAGCCACAACACCGGCGATACGCAGTATTTT
TRBD1,TRBJ1-2,few,TRBV19,CASSIRQGDGYTF,TGTGCCAGTAGTATCCGACAGGGGGATGGCTACACCTTC
-,TRBJ1-6,few,TRBV18,CASSPAQNSPLHF,TGTGCCAGCTCACCGGCACAGAATTCACCCCTCCACTTT
-,TRBJ2-7,-,TRBV21-1,CASNLVILSYEQYF,TGTGCCAGCAACCTAGTAATTCTAAGCTACGAGCAGTACTTC
-,TRBJ2-7,-,TRBV19,CASSNSASYEQYF,TGTGCCAGTAGTAACAGCGCTTCCTACGAGCAGTACTTC
-,TRBJ1-3,-,TRBV20-1,CSASKEGPGNTIYF,TGCAGTGCTAGTAAGGAGGGACCGGGAAACACCATATATTTT
-,TRBJ1-1,few,TRBV18,CASSPLQENTEAFF,TGTGCCAGCTCACCCTTACAGGAGAACACTGAAGCTTTCTTT
TRBD2,TRBJ2-5,-,TRBV5-1,CASSGGPGGGEEETQYF,TGCGCCAGCAGCGGCGGCCCGGGCGGGGGGGAAGAAGAGACCCAGTACTTC
-,TRBJ1-2,-,TRBV6-5,CASSSRAGGDYGYTF,TGTGCCAGCAGTTCACGGGCAGGAGGTGACTATGGCTACACCTTC
TRBD2,TRBJ2-1,-,TRBV3-1/TRBV3-2,CASSQETMLAGNNEQFF,TGTGCCAGCAGCCAAGAAACCATGCTAGCGGGTAACAATGAGCAGTTCTTC
-,TRBJ1-4,-,TRBV30,CAWSVGGALEKLFF,TGTGCCTGGAGTGTAGGAGGGGCTCTTGAAAAACTGTTTTTT
TRBD2,TRBJ2-1,-,TRBV3-1/TRBV3-2,CASSSKAGGPYNEQFF,TGTGCCAGCAGCTCGAAAGCGGGAGGGCCCTACAATGAGCAGTTCTTC
TRBD1,TRBJ1-2,-,TRBV7-8,CASSATGPRGYTF,TGTGCCAGCAGCGCGACAGGGCCGCGGGGCTACACCTTC
TRBD2,TRBJ2-7,-,TRBV18,CASSIAGGAYEQYF,TGTGCCAGCTCCATAGCGGGCGGAGCCTACGAGCAGTACTTC
-,TRBJ1-6,once,TRBV2,CASSEPVGNSPLHF,TGTGCCAGCAGTGAGCCGGTCGGGAATTCACCCCTCCACTTT
TRBD1,TRBJ1-5,-,TRBV5-8,CASSPWTGGNQPQHF,TGTGCCAGCAGCCCGTGGACAGGAGGCAATCAGCCCCAGCATTTT
TRBD1,TRBJ2-1,-,TRBV11-2,CASSLVIGGVHNEQFF,TGTGCCAGCAGCTTAGTAATAGGGGGCGTACACAATGAGCAGTTCTTC
-,TRBJ1-5,once,TRBV10-2,CASSDGFRQPQHF,TGCGCCAGCAGTGACGGGTTCCGACAGCCCCAGCATTTT
TRBD1,TRBJ2-3,few,TRBV19,CASSVRQGPTDTQYF,TGTGCCAGTAGTGTTCGACAGGGCCCCACAGATACGCAGTATTTT
-,TRBJ1-6,-,TRBV6-1,CASSDEQRGNSPLHF,TGTGCCAGCAGTGATGAACAGAGGGGGAATTCACCCCTCCACTTT
-,TRBJ1-2,-,TRBV7-9,CASSLASGASNYGYTF,TGTGCCAGCAGCTTAGCCTCGGGAGCATCTAACTATGGCTACACCTTC
-,TRBJ2-7,-,TRBV5-1,CASSLSYTEIYEQYF,TGCGCCAGCAGCTTGTCATACACCGAAATCTACGAGCAGTACTTC
-,TRBJ2-3,-,TRBV30,CAWSTAGGTDTQYF,TGTGCCTGGAGTACGGCAGGGGGCACAGATACGCAGTATTTT
TRBD1,TRBJ2-7,-,TRBV12-3/TRBV12-4,CASRGDSPYEQYF,TGTGCCAGCAGGGGGGACAGTCCTTACGAGCAGTACTTC
-,TRBJ1-2,-,TRBV29-1,CSVVGRGRSYGYTF,TGCAGCGTTGTTGGTCGGGGGCGCAGCTATGGCTACACCTTC
TRBD1,TRBJ2-3,-,TRBV19,CASRPSGTGGVQSTDTQYF,TGTGCCAGTAGACCATCCGGGACAGGGGGCGTTCAATCCACAGATACGCAGTATTTT
-,TRBJ2-2,few,TRBV6-5,CASRVPGNTGELFF,TGTGCCAGCAGAGTTCCGGGGAACACCGGGGAGCTGTTTTTT
-,TRBJ2-6,-,TRBV11-2,CASSHHRTVSGANVLTF,TGTGCCAGCAGCCACCACCGGACAGTTTCTGGGGCCAACGTCCTGACTTTC
-,TRBJ2-3,-,TRBV14,CASSQDHWSTDTQYF,TGTGCCAGCAGCCAAGACCATTGGTCCACAGATACGCAGTATTTT
-,TRBJ1-6,-,TRBV6-1,CASSERGAYNSPLHF,TGTGCCAGCAGTGAGCGGGGCGCCTATAATTCACCCCTCCACTTT
TRBD2,TRBJ2-1,once,TRBV19,CASSRPRPTSTSGGVSSYNEQFF,TGTGCCAGTAGTCGCCCTCGGCCCACCTCGACTAGCGGGGGGGTTAGCTCCTACAATGAGCAGTTCTTC
TRBD2,TRBJ2-3,-,TRBV5-4,CASSLGTSGIDTQYF,TGTGCCAGCAGCTTAGGAACTAGCGGGATAGATACGCAGTATTTT
-,TRBJ1-5,-,TRBV6-5,CASSQTGHSNQPQHF,TGTGCCAGCTCGCAGACGGGACATAGCAATCAGCCCCAGCATTTT
-,TRBJ2-2,few,TRBV3-1/TRBV3-2,CASSQARGTGELFF,TGTGCCAGCAGCCAAGCGAGGGGCACCGGGGAGCTGTTTTTT
-,TRBJ1-4,-,TRBV2,CASSEGALRRLGEKLFF,TGTGCCAGCAGTGAAGGAGCGCTTAGGCGTTTAGGTGAAAAACTGTTTTTT